This is a list of T cell receptor beta chains from one sample in a study of CD8 T cells in ankylosing spondylitis. Each CDR3 protein gets one entry after TCRdb re-called the 5' RACE reads with MiXCR. Of around 210,000 distinct CDR3 sequences listed, roughly 8.2% are singletons. The sequenced sample consisted of blood, either unsorted or a sorted T cell fraction (not recorded which). The receptors stem from a female donor with ankylosing spondylitis or in good health (not recorded which). Both conserved end residues are part of each CDR3. A D gene is named only where the DNA matches it firmly. Rows may omit the clone size; those that give it use once, few, many or a size class.

cdr3_aa: CASSYSGDRLSYTF
cdr3_nt: TGTGCCAGCAGTTACTCCGGGGACAGGTTGAGCTACACCTTC
cdr3_length: 14
clone_size: many
j_call: TRBJ1-2
d_call: TRBD1
v_call: TRBV6-5

cdr3_aa: CSVGGMDSTAYEQYF
cdr3_nt: TGCAGCGTTGGGGGGATGGACAGTACTGCCTACGAGCAGTACTTC
cdr3_length: 15
clone_size: many
j_call: TRBJ2-7
d_call: .
v_call: TRBV29-1

cdr3_aa: CASSSSPYNEQFF
cdr3_nt: TGTGCCAGCAGCTCCTCTCCCTACAATGAGCAGTTCTTC
cdr3_length: 13
clone_size: many
j_call: TRBJ2-1
d_call: .
v_call: TRBV11-2

cdr3_aa: CASSPFGGVEYF
cdr3_nt: TGTGCCAGCAGCCCCTTCGGGGGGGTTGAGTACTTC
cdr3_length: 12
clone_size: many
j_call: TRBJ2-4
d_call: TRBD2
v_call: TRBV11-2

cdr3_aa: CASSKPSSDTGELFF
cdr3_nt: TGTGCCAGTAGTAAGCCTAGCTCTGACACCGGGGAGCTGTTTTTT
cdr3_length: 15
clone_size: few
j_call: TRBJ2-2
d_call: .
v_call: TRBV19

cdr3_aa: CASSPGAGSPYEQYF
cdr3_nt: TGTGCCAGCAGCCCGGGGGCGGGGTCTCCTTACGAGCAGTACTTC
cdr3_length: 15
clone_size: many
j_call: TRBJ2-7
d_call: .
v_call: TRBV7-9

cdr3_aa: CAINPGTNSPLHF
cdr3_nt: TGTGCCATCAATCCTGGGACCAATTCACCCCTCCACTTT
cdr3_length: 13
clone_size: many
j_call: TRBJ1-6
d_call: .
v_call: TRBV10-3

cdr3_aa: CAWKRDRVLQGSGNTIYF
cdr3_nt: TGTGCCTGGAAGCGGGACAGGGTCCTCCAGGGGTCTGGAAACACCATATATTTT
cdr3_length: 18
clone_size: .
j_call: TRBJ1-3
d_call: TRBD1
v_call: TRBV30

cdr3_aa: CSVGRTGSTEAFF
cdr3_nt: TGCAGCGTTGGCAGGACAGGGTCCACTGAAGCTTTCTTT
cdr3_length: 13
clone_size: many
j_call: TRBJ1-1
d_call: TRBD1
v_call: TRBV29-1

cdr3_aa: CASSELRTGMNTIYF
cdr3_nt: TGTGCCAGCAGTGAACTCCGCACCGGGATGAACACCATATATTTT
cdr3_length: 15
clone_size: .
j_call: TRBJ1-3
d_call: .
v_call: TRBV2

cdr3_aa: CASRSSKDTQYF
cdr3_nt: TGTGCCAGCAGATCTAGCAAAGATACGCAGTATTTT
cdr3_length: 12
clone_size: many
j_call: TRBJ2-3
d_call: .
v_call: TRBV12-3/TRBV12-4

cdr3_aa: CASSTSGVTEAFF
cdr3_nt: TGTGCCAGCTCAACATCGGGGGTGACTGAAGCTTTCTTT
cdr3_length: 13
clone_size: many
j_call: TRBJ1-1
d_call: .
v_call: TRBV18

cdr3_aa: CASSPGIMNTEAFF
cdr3_nt: TGTGCCAGCAGCCCAGGCATCATGAACACTGAAGCTTTCTTT
cdr3_length: 14
clone_size: many
j_call: TRBJ1-1
d_call: .
v_call: TRBV9

cdr3_aa: CASSTRGVSQHEQYF
cdr3_nt: TGTGCCAGTAGTACCAGGGGGGTAAGTCAGCACGAGCAGTACTTC
cdr3_length: 15
clone_size: many
j_call: TRBJ2-7
d_call: .
v_call: TRBV19

cdr3_aa: CASSLAATVVGEAFF
cdr3_nt: TGTGCCAGCAGCTTAGCGGCTACTGTGGTTGGTGAAGCTTTCTTT
cdr3_length: 15
clone_size: .
j_call: TRBJ1-1
d_call: .
v_call: TRBV7-2

cdr3_aa: CSARATGSTEAFF
cdr3_nt: TGCAGTGCTAGAGCCACAGGGAGCACTGAAGCTTTCTTT
cdr3_length: 13
clone_size: many
j_call: TRBJ1-1
d_call: .
v_call: TRBV20-1

cdr3_aa: CASSEVAQGWGEQYF
cdr3_nt: TGTGCCAGCAGTGAAGTAGCCCAGGGGTGGGGCGAGCAGTACTTC
cdr3_length: 15
clone_size: many
j_call: TRBJ2-7
d_call: .
v_call: TRBV6-1

cdr3_aa: CSATGLAGGGTGELFF
cdr3_nt: TGCAGTGCTACCGGACTAGCGGGAGGAGGCACCGGGGAGCTGTTTTTT
cdr3_length: 16
clone_size: few
j_call: TRBJ2-2
d_call: TRBD2
v_call: TRBV20-1

cdr3_aa: CASGGYTEAFF
cdr3_nt: TGTGCCTCAGGTGGGTACACTGAAGCTTTCTTT
cdr3_length: 11
clone_size: many
j_call: TRBJ1-1
d_call: .
v_call: TRBV12-3/TRBV12-4

cdr3_aa: CASSLGDSAYNEQFF
cdr3_nt: TGTGCCAGCAGCTTAGGGGACAGTGCCTACAATGAGCAGTTCTTC
cdr3_length: 15
clone_size: many
j_call: TRBJ2-1
d_call: TRBD1
v_call: TRBV7-6

cdr3_aa: CASSQGLSYNEQFF
cdr3_nt: TGCGCCAGCAGCCAAGGGCTCTCCTACAATGAGCAGTTCTTC
cdr3_length: 14
clone_size: many
j_call: TRBJ2-1
d_call: .
v_call: TRBV4-3

cdr3_aa: CSASRAAYEQYF
cdr3_nt: TGCAGTGCTAGTCGGGCCGCTTACGAGCAGTACTTC
cdr3_length: 12
clone_size: many
j_call: TRBJ2-7
d_call: .
v_call: TRBV20-1

cdr3_aa: CSVTDRATQYF
cdr3_nt: TGCAGCGTTACTGACAGGGCTACGCAGTATTTT
cdr3_length: 11
clone_size: .
j_call: TRBJ2-3
d_call: TRBD1
v_call: TRBV29-1

cdr3_aa: CASSYGQGRNQPQHF
cdr3_nt: TGTGCCAGCAGTTACGGACAGGGTCGGAATCAGCCCCAGCATTTT
cdr3_length: 15
clone_size: many
j_call: TRBJ1-5
d_call: TRBD1
v_call: TRBV6-6

cdr3_aa: CASCSGRNNEQFF
cdr3_nt: TGCGCCAGCTGTTCGGGACGGAACAATGAGCAGTTCTTC
cdr3_length: 13
clone_size: .
j_call: TRBJ2-1
d_call: .
v_call: TRBV4-3

cdr3_aa: CASSYRSDWNTEAFF
cdr3_nt: TGTGCCAGCAGTTACCGGTCGGACTGGAACACTGAAGCTTTCTTT
cdr3_length: 15
clone_size: many
j_call: TRBJ1-1
d_call: .
v_call: TRBV6-5

cdr3_aa: CASSSRRDRYNEQFF
cdr3_nt: TGTGCCAGCTCATCCCGCAGGGACAGGTACAATGAGCAGTTCTTC
cdr3_length: 15
clone_size: few
j_call: TRBJ2-1
d_call: TRBD1
v_call: TRBV18

cdr3_aa: CATSDSRTAGNIQYF
cdr3_nt: TGTGCCACCAGTGATTCTCGGACAGCAGGAAACATTCAGTACTTC
cdr3_length: 15
clone_size: many
j_call: TRBJ2-4
d_call: .
v_call: TRBV24-1

cdr3_aa: CSVEEGGRSSYEQYF
cdr3_nt: TGCAGCGTTGAAGAGGGGGGACGGAGCTCCTACGAGCAGTACTTC
cdr3_length: 15
clone_size: many
j_call: TRBJ2-7
d_call: .
v_call: TRBV29-1

cdr3_aa: CASRIDRGIPPLHF
cdr3_nt: TGTGCCAGCAGAATCGACAGGGGGATACCACCCCTCCACTTT
cdr3_length: 14
clone_size: many
j_call: TRBJ1-6
d_call: TRBD1
v_call: TRBV7-2

cdr3_aa: CASSLKGEWQYF
cdr3_nt: TGTGCCAGCAGCTTAAAGGGGGAGTGGCAGTACTTC
cdr3_length: 12
clone_size: many
j_call: TRBJ2-7
d_call: .
v_call: TRBV7-6

cdr3_aa: CSARTGFYNSPLHF
cdr3_nt: TGCAGTGCTAGGACGGGCTTCTATAATTCACCCCTCCACTTT
cdr3_length: 14
clone_size: many
j_call: TRBJ1-6
d_call: .
v_call: TRBV20-1

cdr3_aa: CASSQGTGNGYTF
cdr3_nt: TGCGCCAGCAGCCAAGGGACAGGGAATGGCTACACCTTC
cdr3_length: 13
clone_size: few
j_call: TRBJ1-2
d_call: TRBD1
v_call: TRBV4-1

cdr3_aa: CARGSWLGFGELFF
cdr3_nt: TGTGCCAGGGGCTCCTGGCTCGGATTCGGGGAGCTGTTTTTT
cdr3_length: 14
clone_size: .
j_call: TRBJ2-2
d_call: .
v_call: TRBV5-2

cdr3_aa: CASSKKGTGGGEQFF
cdr3_nt: TGTGCCAGCAGCAAAAAAGGGACGGGAGGAGGTGAGCAGTTCTTC
cdr3_length: 15
clone_size: few
j_call: TRBJ2-1
d_call: TRBD2
v_call: TRBV7-8

cdr3_aa: CSALSGTPTYEQYF
cdr3_nt: TGCAGTGCTCTTTCCGGGACCCCGACCTACGAGCAGTACTTC
cdr3_length: 14
clone_size: many
j_call: TRBJ2-7
d_call: .
v_call: TRBV20-1

cdr3_aa: CASSRIGRRDTGELFF
cdr3_nt: TGTGCCAGCAGCCGAATAGGTCGTCGCGACACCGGGGAGCTGTTTTTT
cdr3_length: 16
clone_size: .
j_call: TRBJ2-2
d_call: .
v_call: TRBV4-2

cdr3_aa: CASSLSLQETQYF
cdr3_nt: TGCGCCAGCAGCTTGTCCCTCCAAGAGACCCAGTACTTC
cdr3_length: 13
clone_size: many
j_call: TRBJ2-5
d_call: .
v_call: TRBV5-1

cdr3_aa: CASSYRYTGMNTEAFF
cdr3_nt: TGTGCCAGCAGTTACCGCTACACAGGCATGAACACTGAAGCTTTCTTT
cdr3_length: 16
clone_size: many
j_call: TRBJ1-1
d_call: .
v_call: TRBV6-2/TRBV6-3

cdr3_aa: CGVGSNPLTDTQYF
cdr3_nt: TGCGGGGTGGGCTCCAATCCCCTCACAGATACGCAGTATTTT
cdr3_length: 14
clone_size: many
j_call: TRBJ2-3
d_call: .
v_call: TRBV29-1

cdr3_aa: CASSYSRGNNQPQHF
cdr3_nt: TGTGCCAGCAGTTACTCACGGGGAAACAATCAGCCCCAGCATTTT
cdr3_length: 15
clone_size: many
j_call: TRBJ1-5
d_call: .
v_call: TRBV6-2/TRBV6-3

cdr3_aa: CASGTGTGIVFEEETQYF
cdr3_nt: TGCGCCAGCGGCACCGGGACAGGGATAGTTTTCGAAGAGGAGACCCAGTACTTC
cdr3_length: 18
clone_size: few
j_call: TRBJ2-5
d_call: TRBD1
v_call: TRBV5-1

cdr3_aa: CASFLEAGELFF
cdr3_nt: TGTGCCAGCTTCCTGGAGGCCGGGGAGCTGTTTTTT
cdr3_length: 12
clone_size: many
j_call: TRBJ2-2
d_call: .
v_call: TRBV12-3/TRBV12-4

cdr3_aa: CASRQGRETQYF
cdr3_nt: TGTGCCAGCAGACAGGGGCGTGAGACCCAGTACTTC
cdr3_length: 12
clone_size: few
j_call: TRBJ2-5
d_call: TRBD1
v_call: TRBV2

cdr3_aa: CASSISTVATNEKLFF
cdr3_nt: TGTGCCAGCAGTATCTCGACAGTTGCAACTAATGAAAAACTGTTTTTT
cdr3_length: 16
clone_size: many
j_call: TRBJ1-4
d_call: .
v_call: TRBV28

cdr3_aa: CASSLEFDTPQYF
cdr3_nt: TGTGCCAGCAGCTTAGAATTTGATACGCCCCAGTACTTC
cdr3_length: 13
clone_size: many
j_call: TRBJ2-5
d_call: .
v_call: TRBV7-2

cdr3_aa: CSAKDRLGTEAFF
cdr3_nt: TGCAGTGCCAAGGACAGGCTGGGCACTGAAGCTTTCTTT
cdr3_length: 13
clone_size: many
j_call: TRBJ1-1
d_call: TRBD1
v_call: TRBV20-1

cdr3_aa: CSASRYGSNQPQHF
cdr3_nt: TGCAGTGCTTCCCGTTATGGTAGCAATCAGCCCCAGCATTTT
cdr3_length: 14
clone_size: many
j_call: TRBJ1-5
d_call: .
v_call: TRBV20-1

cdr3_aa: CSARDGAGGKNIQYF
cdr3_nt: TGCAGTGCTAGAGATGGAGCGGGAGGTAAAAACATTCAGTACTTC
cdr3_length: 15
clone_size: many
j_call: TRBJ2-4
d_call: TRBD2
v_call: TRBV20-1